Detailed here is one TCR beta chain. Its antigen is as yet unknown. Germline CDR1 LGHDT, CDR2 YNNKEL (reference sequence). The V segment lost 4 bases and the J segment 0 bases; nucleotides outside the gene matches: 9. There are 16 residues in the CDR3. The data stem from a study of post-analysis software for immune sequencing data. TCR beta cDNA libraries included unique molecular identifiers. T cells, about 0.9 to 11 million of them, yielded approximately 500,000 cDNA molecules. A single record per CDR3 protein comes from TCRdb applying MiXCR to the PCR reads. There are hundreds of thousands of distinct CDR3 sequences in the sample; approximately 59% occur only once, and about 11% lies in the top ten. Study results and caveats: Samples made in the same batch grouped tightly together by F measure. Relative to controls, patients had several TRBV segments at higher frequency, with TRBV5-6, TRBV5-1 and TRBV20-1 among these. Normalized Chao1 diversity was significantly lower in multiple sclerosis patients than in controls.

The sample comprised blood. This sequence was found in a girl aged 2-10 years with multiple sclerosis. The chain joins TRBV3-1 to TRBJ2-7; 7 nucleotides line up with TRBD2. CDR3 nucleotides: TGTGCCAGCAGCCCCGCCGGGCGGGAGCTCTCCTACGAGCAGTACTTC. The encoded protein is CASSPAGRELSYEQYF.